These 25 T cell receptor beta chains share one sample of origin, sequenced in a study of CD8+ T cells in alopecia areata. Sample treatment: oral pan-JAK inhibitor, 5-10 mg twice daily. TCR sequencing used cDNA made by reverse transcription of extracted RNA. TCRdb's copy holds only in-frame clones and misses some; the assay was immunoSEQ multiplex PCR. The sample lists 170,000 or so clones, approximately 65% occurring once. Sequencing used CD4+ T cells sorted from blood, obtained at week 4, from a patient treated with tofacitinib. The receptor source for this set is a human donor with alopecia areata.

J is TRBJ1-5 and V is TRBV7-2; D not resolved. This CDR3 has 15 amino acids. Looked up from germline, CDR1 is SGHTA and CDR2 is FQGNSA. Trimming cost V 4 bases and J 5 bases, with 15 bases left between them. DNA for the CDR3: TGTGCCAGCAGCTCGAGCGCAGGATCCTATCAGCCCCAGCATTTT. It translates to CASSSSAGSYQPQHF.

This clone has a handful of counts. CDR3 protein: CASSTTGGWGEKLFF. The CDR3 nucleotides are TGCGCCAGCAGCACCACAGGGGGCTGGGGTGAAAAACTGTTTTTT. The genes are TRBV4-3 and TRBJ1-4, with 9 bases identical to TRBD1. Per germline, CDR1 LGHNA and CDR2 YSLEER. The CDR3 is 15 amino acids. The V segment lost 5 bases and the J segment 7 bases; nucleotides outside the gene matches: 8.

The chain couples TRBV7-2 to TRBJ2-3; TRBD2 might be the D (6 bases). V was shortened by 6 bases and J by 0 bases, with 13 bases between the two germline ends. Germline V gene sequence: CDR1 SGHTA, CDR2 FQGNSA. The CDR3 has 15 amino acids. The CDR3 protein is CASSQLASSTDTQYF. CDR3 DNA sequence: TGTGCCAGCAGTCAACTAGCCTCCAGCACAGATACGCAGTATTTT.

The rearrangement uses TRBV6-6 and TRBJ1-1; D is unclear. The V and J ends lost 2 bases and 3 bases respectively, with 10 bases between them. The CDR3 runs to 14 residues. Germline CDR1 and CDR2: MNHNY and SVGAGI (reference sequence). The CDR3 spells CASSYTLSDTEAFF. The CDR3 nucleotides are TGTGCCAGCAGTTACACGTTATCGGACACTGAAGCTTTCTTT.

The chain recombines TRBV29-1 with TRBJ2-7, with 7 bases matching TRBD1. J lost 0 bases, V lost 6 bases, and 8 bases had no gene match. The CDR3 covers 14 residues. Germline V gene sequence: CDR1 SQVTM, CDR2 ANQGSEA. This CDR3 is CSVRTGASSYEQYF. The CDR3 nucleotides are TGCAGCGTGAGAACAGGGGCCAGCTCCTACGAGCAGTACTTC.

The V gene is TRBV2, the J gene TRBJ2-3; D might be TRBD1 (5 bases). CDR3 length equals 13 residues. CDR1 is SNHLY and CDR2 is FYNNEI in the germline V gene. CDR3: CAAWGSLTDTQYF. The CDR3 region has the DNA TGTGCTGCATGGGGCAGCCTCACAGATACGCAGTATTTT.

The rearrangement links TRBV4-1 to TRBJ1-2, with D unresolved. CDR1 MGHRA and CDR2 YSYEKL come from the germline V gene. The CDR3 covers 15 residues. Trimming left V 1 base short and J 2 bases short, with 11 bases between. The CDR3 loop is CASSQGRSPNYGYTF. The CDR3 coding sequence is TGCGCCAGCAGCCAAGGGAGGTCCCCGAACTATGGCTACACCTTC.

Only a few counts were recorded for this clone. The chain joins TRBV6-1 to TRBJ2-2, with 7 bases identical to TRBD1. CDR1 is MNHNS and CDR2 is SASEGT in the germline V gene. V shed 4 bases, J shed 2 bases, and the junction held 10 bases outside the gene matches. CDR3 length: 17 residues. The CDR3 DNA follows: TGTGCCAGCAGTGCCGATAAGACAGGGAGAAACACCGGGGAGCTGTTTTTT. Protein: CASSADKTGRNTGELFF.

A single count supports this clone. The chain couples TRBV27 to TRBJ1-1; D may be TRBD1 (5 bases). Trimming took off 4 bases at V and 7 bases at J, with 13 bases between the two ends. This CDR3 spans 13 amino acids. Germline V gene sequence: CDR1 MNHEY, CDR2 SMNVEV (reference sequence). This chain's CDR3 is CASSSLWGDEAFF. The CDR3 bases are TGTGCCAGCAGTTCCCTTTGGGGGGATGAAGCTTTCTTT.

The table lists this clone with a few counts. The CDR3 region is CASTHVGLDNTGELFF. In DNA form, the CDR3 reads TGTGCCAGTACCCACGTGGGGCTCGACAACACCGGGGAGCTGTTTTTT. V gene TRBV19 combines with J gene TRBJ2-2; maybe TRBD1 (5 bases). CDR3 length equals 16 residues. Germline CDR1 LNHDA, CDR2 SQIVND (reference sequence). Trimming shortened V by 7 bases and J by 2 bases, and 17 bases separated the two germline ends.

Comments on this clone: The same CDR3 also results from other DNA sequences found in this sample. The genes are TRBV18 and TRBJ2-5; D is ambiguous. V was cut by 3 bases and J by 0 bases, with 2 bases left in between. This CDR3 has 12 residues. Germline assignment: CDR1 KGHSH and CDR2 LQKENI. The CDR3 DNA reads as TGTGCCAGCTCACCGTACCAAGAGACCCAGTACTTC. It encodes CASSPYQETQYF.

This clone was observed a handful of times. The gene calls are TRBV18 and TRBJ1-2, with a weak D call TRBD1 (5 bases). The V end lost 3 bases, the J end lost 2 bases, and 13 bases lay between the germline ends. This CDR3 is 15 amino acids long. Germline V CDR1 and CDR2: KGHSH, LQKENI. Written as DNA, the CDR3 is TGTGCCAGCTCACCGGGGCAGGACCGAAACTATGGCTACACCTTC. It specifies CASSPGQDRNYGYTF.

This clone turned up a few times. In the same sample, other DNA sequences code for this CDR3. The chain links TRBV29-1 to TRBJ2-3; TRBD1 is a possible D gene (6 bases). The CDR3 sequence is 14 residues long. Trimming took 1 base from V and 1 from J, leaving 9 bases between them. CDR1 is SQVTM, CDR2 ANQGSEA, per germline. The CDR3 protein is CSVEGGRGTDTQYF. The CDR3 DNA is TGCAGCGTTGAAGGGGGGCGGGGCACAGATACGCAGTATTTT.

This chain links TRBV7-9 with TRBJ1-1; D gene uncertain. This CDR3 is 18 amino acids long. Trimming pared 1 base from V and 1 base from J, leaving 19 bases between. Looked up from germline, CDR1 is SEHNR and CDR2 is FQNEAQ (reference sequence). The CDR3 DNA reads TGTGCCAGCAGCTTAGTGATGATGAAAGACGGACCGAACACTGAAGCTTTCTTT. Translated, it gives CASSLVMMKDGPNTEAFF.

In its sample, this clone was seen once. The chain combines TRBV2 with TRBJ2-2; 7 bases align to TRBD1. The CDR3 runs 15 residues. From germline, CDR1 is SNHLY and CDR2 FYNNEI. V trimming: 5 bases; J trimming: 0 bases; junction bases outside the gene matches: 3. CDR3 nucleotide sequence: TGTGCCAGCAGTCGGGACAGCGCGAACACCGGGGAGCTGTTTTTT. As protein: CASSRDSANTGELFF. Drawing the rest from reference TRBV2 and TRBJ2-2, the complete variable domain is EPEVTQTPSHQVTQMGQEVILRCVPISNHLYFYWYRQILGQKVEFLVSFYNNEISEKSEIFDDQFSVERPDGSNFTLKIRSTKLEDSAMYFCASSRDSANTGELFFGEGSRLTVL.

The gene calls are TRBV4-2 and TRBJ2-1; tentatively, D is TRBD2 (5 bases). Germline CDR1 is LGHNA and CDR2 is YNFKEQ. The CDR3 consists of 13 residues. Trimming cost V 1 base and J 9 bases, with 10 bases left between them. The chain's CDR3 is CASSQGSRVEQFF. Written as DNA, the CDR3 is TGTGCCAGCAGCCAAGGTTCGCGGGTTGAGCAGTTCTTC.

This clone was detected only a few times. The V and J genes are TRBV27 and TRBJ2-5; TRBD2 agrees at 8 bases. Per the germline V gene, CDR1 is MNHEY and CDR2 is SMNVEV (reference sequence). This CDR3 is 12 amino acids long. After removal of 3 bases from V and 9 bases from J, the junction contained 3 bases not matched to a gene. The CDR3 DNA follows: TGTGCCAGCAGTTTCCGCGGGGGGCCCCAGTACTTC. Protein product: CASSFRGGPQYF.

The V call is TRBV5-1, the J call TRBJ1-1, with no clear D. Germline CDR1 and CDR2: SGHRS and YFSETQ. This CDR3 region has 15 residues. Trimming pared 0 bases from V and 0 bases from J, leaving 9 bases between. CDR3 bases: TGCGCCAGCAGCTTGGCCTGGCAGGTGAACACTGAAGCTTTCTTT. Protein product: CASSLAWQVNTEAFF.

On this clone: Other DNA sequences in this sample translate to the same CDR3. The chain combines TRBV15 with TRBJ2-2; D is undetermined. V lost 0 bases to trimming and J lost 1 base, with 0 bases between them. The CDR3 extends over 13 amino acids. CDR1 is LNHNV, CDR2 YYDKDF, per germline (reference sequence). The DNA for the CDR3 is TGTGCCACCAGCAGAGAGAACACCGGGGAGCTGTTTTTT. This encodes CATSRENTGELFF.

The chain recombines TRBV2 with TRBJ1-2; D might be TRBD1 (6 bases). The CDR3 has 13 amino acids. Germline-derived CDR1 and CDR2 are SNHLY and FYNNEI. V lost 2 bases, J lost 10 bases, and 14 bases lay in between. In DNA, the CDR3 is TGTGCCAGCAGTGAATACAGGGAAGTAACCTACACCTTC. Its translation: CASSEYREVTYTF.

The chain employs TRBV29-1 and TRBJ2-4; a possible D gene is TRBD2 (5 bases). This CDR3 comprises 15 residues. Trimming left V 1 base short and J 1 base short, with 11 bases between. CDR1 SQVTM and CDR2 ANQGSEA come from the germline V gene. The CDR3 loop reads CSVEGETGAKNIQYF. For the CDR3, the DNA is TGCAGCGTTGAAGGGGAAACGGGGGCCAAAAACATTCAGTACTTC.

The rearrangement joins TRBV29-1 to TRBJ2-2; 10 bases are shared with TRBD1. The CDR3 length is 16 residues. The J segment lost 5 bases and the V segment lost 5 bases, leaving 11 bases of the junction unmatched. CDR1 is SQVTM and CDR2 is ANQGSEA in the germline V gene. The CDR3 DNA follows: TGCAGCGTTTTTTTCCGGGGGACAGGGGATACCGGGGAGCTGTTTTTT. Translated: CSVFFRGTGDTGELFF.

This sequence joins TRBV4-3 and TRBJ2-2; unclear D gene. Trimming cost V 8 bases and J 3 bases, with 13 bases left between them. Germline V gene sequence: CDR1 LGHNA, CDR2 YSLEER. The CDR3 contains 14 residues. Here the CDR3 DNA reads TGCGCCAGCCGCTTCGTTTGGGACACCGGGGAGCTGTTTTTT. It encodes CASRFVWDTGELFF.

The CDR3 DNA follows: TGTGCCAGCAGCGCGTCGGGGGGATTACGTGGAAACACCATATATTTT. It encodes CASSASGGLRGNTIYF. The chain joins TRBV25-1 to TRBJ1-3; D may be TRBD1 (5 bases). The CDR3 runs 16 residues. Trimming stripped 6 bases from V and 3 bases from J, with 18 bases between. From germline, CDR1 is MGHDK and CDR2 SYGVNS.

The chain employs TRBV4-3 and TRBJ2-6; D is ambiguous. Trimming stripped 0 bases from V and 3 bases from J, with 12 bases between. The CDR3 runs 17 residues. Germline V CDR1 and CDR2: LGHNA, YSLEER. The CDR3 sequence: CASSQDGDRGGANVLTF. DNA for the CDR3: TGCGCCAGCAGCCAAGACGGCGACCGTGGTGGGGCCAACGTCCTGACTTTC.